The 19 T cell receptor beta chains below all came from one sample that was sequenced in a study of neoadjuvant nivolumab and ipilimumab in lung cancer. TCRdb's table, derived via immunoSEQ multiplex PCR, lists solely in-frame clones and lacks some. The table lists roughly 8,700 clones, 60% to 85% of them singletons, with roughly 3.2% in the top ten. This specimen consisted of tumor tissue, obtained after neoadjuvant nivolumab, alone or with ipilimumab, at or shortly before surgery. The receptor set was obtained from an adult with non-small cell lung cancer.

CDR3 loop: CSARRGVGTDTQYF. In nucleotides, the CDR3 is TGCAGCGCGAGGAGAGGGGTCGGTACAGATACGCAGTATTTT. The chain employs TRBV29-1 and TRBJ2-3, with D perhaps given as TRBD1 or TRBD2 (5 bases each). Germline CDR1 reads SQVTM; CDR2 reads ANQGSEA. V lost 7 bases and J 3 bases, leaving 17 bases between the germline ends. The CDR3 is 14 residues long.

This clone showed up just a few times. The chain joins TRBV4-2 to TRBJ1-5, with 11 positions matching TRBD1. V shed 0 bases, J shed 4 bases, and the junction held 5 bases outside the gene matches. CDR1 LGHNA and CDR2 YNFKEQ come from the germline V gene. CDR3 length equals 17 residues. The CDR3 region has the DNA TGTGCCAGCAGCCAAGACCGGGACAGGGGGGGTAATCAGCCCCAGCATTTT. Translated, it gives CASSQDRDRGGNQPQHF.

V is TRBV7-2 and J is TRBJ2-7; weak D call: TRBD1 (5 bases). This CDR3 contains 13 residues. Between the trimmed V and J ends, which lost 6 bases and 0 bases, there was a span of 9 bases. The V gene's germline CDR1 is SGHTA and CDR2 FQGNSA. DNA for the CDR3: TGTGCCAGCAGGGGGCAGAGCTCCTACGAGCAGTACTTC. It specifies CASRGQSSYEQYF.

This chain's CDR3 is CASSLDPGPYEQYF. The CDR3 nucleotides read TGCGCCAGCAGCTTGGATCCAGGGCCCTACGAGCAGTACTTC. The V gene is TRBV5-1, the J gene TRBJ2-7; D possibly corresponds to TRBD1 (5 bases). The CDR3 extends over 14 amino acids. Germline V CDR1 and CDR2: SGHRS, YFSETQ. With 0 bases removed from V and 2 bases from J, the gap between germline ends came to 9 bases.

CDR3 loop: CACPLLGTEAFF. In DNA, the CDR3 is TGTGCCTGTCCCCTTTTGGGGACTGAAGCTTTCTTT. This chain joins TRBV30 and TRBJ1-1; D not certain. Germline V gene sequence: CDR1 GTSNPN, CDR2 SVGIG (reference sequence). The CDR3 extends over 12 amino acids. Trimming pared 6 bases from V and 5 bases from J, leaving 13 bases between.

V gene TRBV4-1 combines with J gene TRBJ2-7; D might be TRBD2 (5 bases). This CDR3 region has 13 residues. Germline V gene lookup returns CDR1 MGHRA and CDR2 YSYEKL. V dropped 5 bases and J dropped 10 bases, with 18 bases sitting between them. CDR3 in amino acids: CASSSFGLEAQYF. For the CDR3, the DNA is TGCGCCAGCAGCTCCTTCGGGCTGGAGGCACAGTACTTC.

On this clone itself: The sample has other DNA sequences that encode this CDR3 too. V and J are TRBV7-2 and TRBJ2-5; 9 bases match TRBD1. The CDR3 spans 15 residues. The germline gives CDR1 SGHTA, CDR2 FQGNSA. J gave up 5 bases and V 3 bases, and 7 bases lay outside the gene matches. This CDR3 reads CASSFRQGGSETQYF. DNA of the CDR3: TGTGCCAGCAGCTTTAGACAGGGGGGTTCGGAGACCCAGTACTTC. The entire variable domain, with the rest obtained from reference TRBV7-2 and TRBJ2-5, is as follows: GAGVSQSPSNKVTEKGKDVELRCDPISGHTALYWYRQSLGQGLEFLIYFQGNSAPDKSGLPSDRFSAERTGGSVSTLTIQRTQQEDSAVYLCASSFRQGGSETQYFGPGTRLLVL.

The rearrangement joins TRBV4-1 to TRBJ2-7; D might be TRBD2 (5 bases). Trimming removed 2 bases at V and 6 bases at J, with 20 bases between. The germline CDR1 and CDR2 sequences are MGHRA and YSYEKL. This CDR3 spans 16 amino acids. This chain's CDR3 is CASSQKVLLDIGEQYF. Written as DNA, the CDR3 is TGCGCCAGCAGCCAAAAAGTCTTACTAGATATAGGCGAGCAGTACTTC.

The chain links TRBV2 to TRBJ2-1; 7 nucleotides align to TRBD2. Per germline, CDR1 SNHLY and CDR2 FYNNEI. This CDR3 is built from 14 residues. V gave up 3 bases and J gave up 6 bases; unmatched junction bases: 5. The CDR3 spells CASSEARERNEQFF. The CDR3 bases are TGTGCCAGCAGTGAGGCGCGGGAGCGCAATGAGCAGTTCTTC.

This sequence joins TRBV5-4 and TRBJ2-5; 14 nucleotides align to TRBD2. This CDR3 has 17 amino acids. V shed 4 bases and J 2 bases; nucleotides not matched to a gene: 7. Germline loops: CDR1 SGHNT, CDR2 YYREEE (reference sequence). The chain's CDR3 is CASSEGLAGVGQETQYF. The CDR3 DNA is TGTGCCAGCAGCGAGGGACTAGCGGGAGTGGGACAAGAGACCCAGTACTTC. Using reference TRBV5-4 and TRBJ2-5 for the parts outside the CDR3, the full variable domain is ETGVTQSPTHLIKTRGQQVTLRCSSQSGHNTVSWYQQALGQGPQFIFQYYREEENGRGNFPPRFSGLQFPNYSSELNVNALELDDSALYLCASSEGLAGVGQETQYFGPGTRLLVL.

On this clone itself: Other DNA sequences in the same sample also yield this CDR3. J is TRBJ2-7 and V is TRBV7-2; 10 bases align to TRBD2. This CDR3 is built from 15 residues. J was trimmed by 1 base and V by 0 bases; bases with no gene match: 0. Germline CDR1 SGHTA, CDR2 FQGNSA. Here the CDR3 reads CASSLAGLASYEQYF. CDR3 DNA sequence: TGTGCCAGCAGCTTAGCGGGACTAGCGTCCTACGAGCAGTACTTC.

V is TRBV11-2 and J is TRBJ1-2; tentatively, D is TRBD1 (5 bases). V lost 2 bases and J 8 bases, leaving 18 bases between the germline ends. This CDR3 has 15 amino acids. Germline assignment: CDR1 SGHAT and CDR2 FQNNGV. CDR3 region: CASSLILGREQGYTF. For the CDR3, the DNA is TGTGCCAGCAGCTTAATTCTGGGGCGCGAACAGGGCTACACCTTC. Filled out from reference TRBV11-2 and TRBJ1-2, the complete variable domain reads EAGVAQSPRYKIIEKRQSVAFWCNPISGHATLYWYQQILGQGPKLLIQFQNNGVVDDSQLPKDRFSAERLKGVDSTLKIQPAKLEDSAVYLCASSLILGREQGYTFGSGTRLTVV.

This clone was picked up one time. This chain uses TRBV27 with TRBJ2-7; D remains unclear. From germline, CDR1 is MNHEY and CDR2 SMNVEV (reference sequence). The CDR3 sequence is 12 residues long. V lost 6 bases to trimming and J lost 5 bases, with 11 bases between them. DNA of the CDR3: TGTGCCAGCAGCCGGTCCGTGAACGAGCAGTACTTC. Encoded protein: CASSRSVNEQYF.

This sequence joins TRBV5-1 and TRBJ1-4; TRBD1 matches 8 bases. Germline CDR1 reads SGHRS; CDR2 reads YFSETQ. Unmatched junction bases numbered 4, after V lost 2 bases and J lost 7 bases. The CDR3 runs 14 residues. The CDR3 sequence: CASSFGQGTEKLFF. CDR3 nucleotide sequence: TGCGCCAGCAGCTTTGGACAGGGAACTGAAAAACTGTTTTTT.

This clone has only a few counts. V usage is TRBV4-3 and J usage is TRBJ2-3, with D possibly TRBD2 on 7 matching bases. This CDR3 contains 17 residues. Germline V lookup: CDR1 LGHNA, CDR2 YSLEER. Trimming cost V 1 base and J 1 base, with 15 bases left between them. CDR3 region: CASSQAIGGGGTDTQYF. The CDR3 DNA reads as TGCGCCAGCAGCCAAGCCATAGGGGGAGGGGGCACAGATACGCAGTATTTT.

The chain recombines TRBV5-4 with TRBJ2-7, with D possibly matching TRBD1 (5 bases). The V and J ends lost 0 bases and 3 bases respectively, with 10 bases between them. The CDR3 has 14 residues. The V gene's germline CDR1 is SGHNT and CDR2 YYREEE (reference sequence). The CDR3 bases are TGTGCCAGCAGCTTGGGAGGCAGGGTCTACGAGCAGTACTTC. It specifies CASSLGGRVYEQYF.

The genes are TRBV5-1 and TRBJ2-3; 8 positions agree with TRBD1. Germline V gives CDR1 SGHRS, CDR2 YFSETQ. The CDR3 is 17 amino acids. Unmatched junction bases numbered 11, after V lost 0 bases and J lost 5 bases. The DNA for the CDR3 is TGCGCCAGCAGCTTGGCCGAAAGTACAGGGGGATTAGATACGCAGTATTTT. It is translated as CASSLAESTGGLDTQYF.

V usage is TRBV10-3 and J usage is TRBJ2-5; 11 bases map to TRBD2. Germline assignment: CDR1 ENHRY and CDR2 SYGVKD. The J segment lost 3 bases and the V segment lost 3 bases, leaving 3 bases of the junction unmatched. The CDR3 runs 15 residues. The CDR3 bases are TGTGCCATCAGTGACATTAGCGGGAGGGAAGAGACCCAGTACTTC. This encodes CAISDISGREETQYF.

The CDR3 is CASSKKGSTNEKLFF. In DNA, the CDR3 is TGTGCCAGCTCCAAAAAGGGATCAACTAATGAAAAACTGTTTTTT. This chain connects TRBV7-2 to TRBJ1-4, with unresolved D. Germline values: CDR1 SGHTA, CDR2 FQGNSA. The CDR3 loop spans 15 amino acids. V shed 8 bases and J shed 0 bases, with 13 bases lying between them.